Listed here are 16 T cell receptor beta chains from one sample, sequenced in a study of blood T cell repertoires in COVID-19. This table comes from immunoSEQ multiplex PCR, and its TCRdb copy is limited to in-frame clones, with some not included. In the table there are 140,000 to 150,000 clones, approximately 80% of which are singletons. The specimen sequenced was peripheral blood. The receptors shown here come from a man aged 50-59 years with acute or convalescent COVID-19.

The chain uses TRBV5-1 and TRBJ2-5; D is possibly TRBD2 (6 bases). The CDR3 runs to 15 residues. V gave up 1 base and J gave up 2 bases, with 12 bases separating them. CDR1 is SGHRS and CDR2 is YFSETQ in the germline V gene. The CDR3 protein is CASSLWRDSQETQYF. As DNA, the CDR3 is TGCGCCAGCAGCTTGTGGCGGGACTCGCAAGAGACCCAGTACTTC. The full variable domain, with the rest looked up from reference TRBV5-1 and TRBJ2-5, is KAGVTQTPRYLIKTRGQQVTLSCSPISGHRSVSWYQQTPGQGLQFLFEYFSETQRNKGNFPGRFSGRQFSNSRSEMNVSTLELGDSALYLCASSLWRDSQETQYFGPGTRLLVL.

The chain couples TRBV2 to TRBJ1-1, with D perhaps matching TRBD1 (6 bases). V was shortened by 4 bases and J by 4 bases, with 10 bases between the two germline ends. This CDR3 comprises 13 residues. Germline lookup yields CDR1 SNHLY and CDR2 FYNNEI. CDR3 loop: CASSAQGTTEAFF. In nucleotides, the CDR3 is TGTGCCAGCAGTGCTCAGGGGACCACTGAAGCTTTCTTT.

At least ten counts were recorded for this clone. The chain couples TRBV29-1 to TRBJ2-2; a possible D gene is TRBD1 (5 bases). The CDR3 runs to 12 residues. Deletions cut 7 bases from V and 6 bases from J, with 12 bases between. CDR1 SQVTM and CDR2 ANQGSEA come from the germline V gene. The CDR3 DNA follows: TGCAGCGCTCAAAGGGGTCCCGGGGAGCTGTTTTTT. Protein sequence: CSAQRGPGELFF.

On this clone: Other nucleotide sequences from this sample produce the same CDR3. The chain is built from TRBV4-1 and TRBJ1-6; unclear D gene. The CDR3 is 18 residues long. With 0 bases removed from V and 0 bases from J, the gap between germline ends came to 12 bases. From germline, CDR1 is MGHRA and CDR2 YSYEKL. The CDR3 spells CASSQDPQGSSYNSPLHF. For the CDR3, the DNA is TGCGCCAGCAGCCAAGACCCCCAAGGGAGCTCCTATAATTCACCCCTCCACTTT.

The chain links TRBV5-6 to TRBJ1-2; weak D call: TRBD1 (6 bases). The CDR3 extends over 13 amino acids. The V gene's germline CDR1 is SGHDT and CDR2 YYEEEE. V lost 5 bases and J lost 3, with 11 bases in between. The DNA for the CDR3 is TGTGCCAGCAGACTAGGGGGGGACTATGGCTACACCTTC. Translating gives CASRLGGDYGYTF.

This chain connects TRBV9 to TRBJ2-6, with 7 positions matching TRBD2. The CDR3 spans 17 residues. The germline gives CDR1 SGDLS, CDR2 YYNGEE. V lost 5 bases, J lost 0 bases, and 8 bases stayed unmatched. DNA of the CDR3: TGTGCCAGCAGGCCGGGACTACTAGACTCTGGGGCCAACGTCCTGACTTTC. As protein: CASRPGLLDSGANVLTF. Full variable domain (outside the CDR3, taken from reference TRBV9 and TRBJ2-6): DSGVTQTPKHLITATGQRVTLRCSPRSGDLSVYWYQQSLDQGLQFLIQYYNGEERAKGNILERFSAQQFPDLHSELNLSSLELGDSALYFCASRPGLLDSGANVLTFGAGSRLTVL.

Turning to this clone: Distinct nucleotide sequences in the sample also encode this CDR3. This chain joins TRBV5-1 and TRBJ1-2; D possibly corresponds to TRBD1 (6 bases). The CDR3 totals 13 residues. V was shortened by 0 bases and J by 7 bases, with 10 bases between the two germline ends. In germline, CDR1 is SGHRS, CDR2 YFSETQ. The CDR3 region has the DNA TGCGCCAGCAGCTTGGCGGCGGGGGCTGGCTACACCTTC. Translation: CASSLAAGAGYTF.

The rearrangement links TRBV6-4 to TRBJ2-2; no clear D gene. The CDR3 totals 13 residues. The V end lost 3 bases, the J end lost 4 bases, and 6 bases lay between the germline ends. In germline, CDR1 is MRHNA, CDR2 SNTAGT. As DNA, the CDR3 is TGTGCCAGCAGTGAAGCCTCCACCGGGGAGCTGTTTTTT. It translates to CASSEASTGELFF.

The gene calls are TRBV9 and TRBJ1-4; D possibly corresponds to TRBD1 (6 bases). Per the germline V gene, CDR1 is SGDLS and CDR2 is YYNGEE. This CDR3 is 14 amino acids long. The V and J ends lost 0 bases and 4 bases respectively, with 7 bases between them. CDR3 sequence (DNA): TGTGCCAGCAGCGTAGGAGGGGGTAATGAAAAACTGTTTTTT. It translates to CASSVGGGNEKLFF. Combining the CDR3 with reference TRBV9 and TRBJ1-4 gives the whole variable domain DSGVTQTPKHLITATGQRVTLRCSPRSGDLSVYWYQQSLDQGLQFLIQYYNGEERAKGNILERFSAQQFPDLHSELNLSSLELGDSALYFCASSVGGGNEKLFFGSGTQLSVL.

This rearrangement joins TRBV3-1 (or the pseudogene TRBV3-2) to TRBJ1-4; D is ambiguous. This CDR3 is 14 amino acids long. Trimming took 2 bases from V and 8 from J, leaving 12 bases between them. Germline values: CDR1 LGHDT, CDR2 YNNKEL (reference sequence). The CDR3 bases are TGTGCCAGCAGCCAACGAGGGTGGGGAGAAAAACTGTTTTTT. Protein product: CASSQRGWGEKLFF.

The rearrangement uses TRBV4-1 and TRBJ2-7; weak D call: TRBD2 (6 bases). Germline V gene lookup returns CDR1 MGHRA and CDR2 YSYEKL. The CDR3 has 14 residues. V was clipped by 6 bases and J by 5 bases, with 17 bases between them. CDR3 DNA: TGCGCCAGCAGTCAGCCTGGGGGGAGGAACGAGCAGTACTTC. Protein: CASSQPGGRNEQYF.

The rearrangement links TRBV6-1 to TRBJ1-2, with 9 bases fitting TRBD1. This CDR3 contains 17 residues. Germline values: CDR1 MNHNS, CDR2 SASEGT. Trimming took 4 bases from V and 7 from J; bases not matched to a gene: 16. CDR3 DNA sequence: TGTGCCAGCAGTGGGAGCCGGGACAGGGTTCATACTGCTGGCTACACCTTC. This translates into CASSGSRDRVHTAGYTF.

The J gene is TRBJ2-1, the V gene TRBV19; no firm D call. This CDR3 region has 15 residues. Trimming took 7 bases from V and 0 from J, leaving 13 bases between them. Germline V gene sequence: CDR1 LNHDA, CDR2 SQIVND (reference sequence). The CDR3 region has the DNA TGTGCCAGTACCGCCGCCCCGAGCTCCTACAATGAGCAGTTCTTC. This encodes CASTAAPSSYNEQFF.

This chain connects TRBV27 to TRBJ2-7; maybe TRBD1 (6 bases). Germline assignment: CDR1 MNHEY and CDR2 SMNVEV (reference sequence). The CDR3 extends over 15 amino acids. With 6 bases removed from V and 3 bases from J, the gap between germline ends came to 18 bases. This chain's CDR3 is CASRAGTPRFYEQYV. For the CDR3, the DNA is TGTGCCAGCAGGGCCGGGACACCAAGATTCTACGAGCAGTACGTC.

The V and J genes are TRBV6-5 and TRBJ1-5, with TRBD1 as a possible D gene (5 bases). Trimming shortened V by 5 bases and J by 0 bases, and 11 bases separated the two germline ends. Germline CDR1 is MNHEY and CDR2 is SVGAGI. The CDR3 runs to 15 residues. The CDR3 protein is CASSRDRDSNQPQHF. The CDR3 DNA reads TGTGCCAGCAGTCGAGACAGAGATAGCAATCAGCCCCAGCATTTT.

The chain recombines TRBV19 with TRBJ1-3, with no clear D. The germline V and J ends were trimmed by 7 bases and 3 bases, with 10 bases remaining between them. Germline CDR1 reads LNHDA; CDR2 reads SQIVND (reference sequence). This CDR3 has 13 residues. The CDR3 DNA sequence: TGTGCCAGTATTCCAGCGGTTGGAAACACCATATATTTT. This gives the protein CASIPAVGNTIYF.